The 22 T cell receptor beta chains listed next were all sequenced from one sample in a study of blood T cell repertoires in COVID-19. Some clones are missing from TCRdb's copy, which holds only in-frame ones; the method was immunoSEQ multiplex PCR. There are 55,000 to 70,000 clones in the sample; over 75% occur only once, and roughly 11% lies in the top ten. Sequencing input: peripheral blood. These receptors were obtained from a woman aged 18-35 years with acute or convalescent COVID-19.

The chain has TRBV7-6 and TRBJ1-5, with a possible D match to TRBD1 (5 bases). V was clipped by 3 bases and J by 3 bases, with 15 bases between them. The CDR3 covers 16 residues. Germline CDR1 is SGHVS and CDR2 is FNYEAQ. CDR3 coding DNA: TGTGCCAGCAGCTTCCCCGACAGTTCCATCAATCAGCCCCAGCATTTT. Amino acids: CASSFPDSSINQPQHF.

The V call is TRBV7-9, the J call TRBJ1-5; D is unclear. There are 12 residues in the CDR3. Germline-derived CDR1 and CDR2 are SEHNR and FQNEAQ (reference sequence). The ends were cut back, 8 bases at V and 3 bases at J, with 8 bases in the middle. The CDR3 spells CASGLNNQPQHF. As DNA, the CDR3 is TGTGCCAGCGGACTAAACAATCAGCCCCAGCATTTT.

A few counts support this clone. The chain recombines TRBV5-1 with TRBJ1-1, with a possible D match to TRBD1 (5 bases). V was cut by 4 bases and J by 5 bases, with 18 bases left in between. Germline V lookup: CDR1 SGHRS, CDR2 YFSETQ. CDR3 length equals 15 residues. The CDR3 DNA is TGCGCCAGCAGCGCCGAGACAGCCGGCCATACTGAAGCTTTCTTT. This encodes CASSAETAGHTEAFF.

The chain uses TRBV27 and TRBJ2-1; possibly TRBD2 for D (6 bases). Germline CDR1 MNHEY, CDR2 SMNVEV (reference sequence). CDR3 length: 16 amino acids. Trimming took 0 bases from V and 0 from J, leaving 9 bases between them. The CDR3 sequence: CASSLSGGLSYNEQFF. CDR3 coding DNA: TGTGCCAGCAGTTTATCGGGGGGACTCTCCTACAATGAGCAGTTCTTC.

This rearrangement joins TRBV5-4 to TRBJ1-4; possible D gene TRBD1, 5 bases. In germline, CDR1 is SGHNT, CDR2 YYREEE (reference sequence). The ends were cut back, 2 bases at V and 8 bases at J, with 10 bases in the middle. CDR3 length: 13 residues. Here the CDR3 reads CASSFGGGEKLFF. CDR3 coding DNA: TGTGCCAGCAGCTTCGGGGGAGGGGAAAAACTGTTTTTT. The full variable domain, with the rest looked up from reference TRBV5-4 and TRBJ1-4, is ETGVTQSPTHLIKTRGQQVTLRCSSQSGHNTVSWYQQALGQGPQFIFQYYREEENGRGNFPPRFSGLQFPNYSSELNVNALELDDSALYLCASSFGGGEKLFFGSGTQLSVL.

V is TRBV12-5 and J is TRBJ2-7; perhaps TRBD1 as D (6 bases). The CDR3 loop spans 16 amino acids. Trimming removed 0 bases from V and 2 bases from J, with 14 bases in between. Germline V lookup: CDR1 LGHNT, CDR2 FRNRAP. CDR3 coding DNA: TGTGCTAGTGGTTTGGTACTGGGGACAAGGGCCTACGAGCAGTACTTC. Translated: CASGLVLGTRAYEQYF.

CDR3 region: CASSSQIGTSASYEQYF. CDR3 bases: TGTGCCAGCAGCTCACAAATTGGGACTAGCGCTTCCTACGAGCAGTACTTC. V gene TRBV7-8 combines with J gene TRBJ2-7; 10 nucleotides line up with TRBD2. V lost 4 bases to trimming and J lost 1 base; unmatched junction nucleotides: 10. CDR3 length equals 17 residues. Germline CDR1 reads SGHVS; CDR2 reads FQNEAQ.

This rearrangement joins TRBV11-3 to TRBJ2-7; D might be TRBD1 (6 bases). The CDR3 totals 13 residues. Trimming took 5 bases from V and 5 from J, leaving 13 bases between them. Germline CDR1 and CDR2: SGHNT and YENEEA. CDR3 nucleotides: TGTGCCAGCAGCGACGGGACAAGCCACGAGCAGTACTTC. It is translated as CASSDGTSHEQYF.

This clone was seen only once. The chain combines TRBV10-2 with TRBJ2-7, with D maybe TRBD2 (7 bases). Trimming removed 4 bases at V and 3 bases at J, with 13 bases between. The CDR3 has 14 amino acids. Germline CDR1 and CDR2: WSHSY and SAAADI. The CDR3 DNA follows: TGCGCCAGCAGTGGTCCGGGGGGCGGCTACGAGCAGTACTTC. It translates to CASSGPGGGYEQYF.

This chain uses TRBV6-2 or TRBV6-3 with TRBJ2-7; D possibly corresponds to TRBD1 (5 bases). The germline gives CDR1 MNHEY, CDR2 SVGEGT. The CDR3 runs to 15 residues. Trimming removed 6 bases at V and 6 bases at J, with 21 bases between. CDR3 amino acids: CASSSQETDVSEQYF. DNA for the CDR3: TGTGCCAGCAGCTCTCAAGAGACAGACGTCAGCGAGCAGTACTTC.

This clone was observed once. The V call is TRBV30, the J call TRBJ1-2; TRBD1 agrees at 8 bases. Germline lookup yields CDR1 GTSNPN and CDR2 SVGIG (reference sequence). V lost 0 bases, J lost 8 bases, and 8 bases stayed unmatched. CDR3 length equals 14 residues. CDR3 DNA sequence: TGTGCCTGGAGTGTTTCAGGACAGGGACGGGGCTACACCTTC. Protein sequence: CAWSVSGQGRGYTF.

The V call is TRBV28, the J call TRBJ1-2; no definite D call. The CDR3 totals 14 residues. Germline lookup yields CDR1 MDHEN and CDR2 SYDVKM. Trimming stripped 6 bases from V and 4 bases from J, with 15 bases between. CDR3 DNA sequence: TGTGCCAGCAGGGCTCAGGTAGTTGGCTATGGCTACACCTTC. Amino acids: CASRAQVVGYGYTF.

This clone was counted between two and nine times. The rearrangement links TRBV2 to TRBJ2-2; D is possibly TRBD2 (5 bases). Trimming took off 0 bases at V and 4 bases at J, with 9 bases between the two ends. CDR3 length: 15 amino acids. Looked up from germline, CDR1 is SNHLY and CDR2 is FYNNEI. This CDR3 reads CASSEAGVITGELFF. The CDR3 DNA reads as TGTGCCAGCAGTGAAGCGGGAGTGATCACCGGGGAGCTGTTTTTT.

V is TRBV5-1 and J is TRBJ2-3; 7 bases line up with TRBD1. CDR1 and CDR2 from the germline V gene are SGHRS and YFSETQ. The junction had 4 bases not matched to a gene; V was cut back by 5 bases and J by 4 bases. There are 13 residues in the CDR3. In DNA form, the CDR3 reads TGCGCCAGCAGTCTACAGGGGTCAGATACGCAGTATTTT. It encodes CASSLQGSDTQYF.

The rearrangement links TRBV6-1 to TRBJ2-1, with TRBD2 matching over 7 bases. J lost 2 bases, V lost 6 bases, and 7 bases had no gene match. The CDR3 consists of 15 residues. The V gene's germline CDR1 is MNHNS and CDR2 SASEGT. The CDR3 bases are TGTGCCAGCAGGCCTAGCGGAGCGCCCTACAATGAGCAGTTCTTC. Protein product: CASRPSGAPYNEQFF.

This clone was recorded only once. The chain joins TRBV30 to TRBJ1-6; 9 positions agree with TRBD1. CDR1 and CDR2 (germline): GTSNPN, SVGIG (reference sequence). The CDR3 runs to 15 residues. V shed 4 bases, J shed 11 bases, and the junction held 12 bases outside the gene matches. CDR3 loop: CAWTVPGQGRAPLHF. CDR3 in DNA: TGTGCCTGGACCGTCCCGGGACAGGGCCGGGCACCCCTCCACTTT.

This clone was seen just once. J is TRBJ2-4 and V is TRBV30; maybe TRBD2 (7 bases). Germline assignment: CDR1 GTSNPN and CDR2 SVGIG (reference sequence). The CDR3 loop spans 14 amino acids. The ends were cut back, 2 bases at V and 6 bases at J, with 14 bases in the middle. The CDR3 DNA sequence: TGTGCCTGGAGTAGAGGGGGGGCTGGAAACATTCAGTACTTC. Its translation: CAWSRGGAGNIQYF.

The CDR3 DNA is TGTGCCAGCTCACGGGGTTTCGGGACAGGGGAAGACACTGAAGCTTTCTTT. Translated: CASSRGFGTGEDTEAFF. This chain connects TRBV18 to TRBJ1-1, with TRBD1 matching 10 bases. V was clipped by 4 bases and J by 3 bases; unmatched bases: 11. Per the germline V gene, CDR1 is KGHSH and CDR2 is LQKENI. The CDR3 covers 17 residues.

The chain's CDR3 is CASSYGTSGRTEQYF. The CDR3 DNA is TGTGCCAGCAGTTACGGAACTAGCGGGAGGACCGAGCAGTACTTC. The V call is TRBV6-5, the J call TRBJ2-7, with 12 bases fitting TRBD2. Germline V gene data show CDR1 as MNHEY and CDR2 as SVGAGI. V lost 2 bases, J lost 6 bases, and 5 bases stayed unmatched. CDR3 size: 15 residues.

The chain links TRBV30 to TRBJ1-1; maybe TRBD1 (5 bases). CDR1 is GTSNPN and CDR2 is SVGIG in the germline V gene (reference sequence). This CDR3 region has 13 residues. The V end was cut by 0 bases, the J end by 1 base, with 6 bases between. This CDR3 reads CAWSVGANTEAFF. CDR3 coding DNA: TGTGCCTGGAGTGTAGGGGCGAACACTGAAGCTTTCTTT.

This chain joins TRBV30 and TRBJ2-3; 11 nucleotides agree with TRBD2. CDR1 and CDR2 (germline): GTSNPN, SVGIG (reference sequence). The junction had 7 bases not matched to a gene; V was cut back by 1 base and J by 4 bases. CDR3 length: 16 amino acids. CDR3 bases: TGTGCCTGGAGTGAAGGGACTAGCGGAATTTCAGATACGCAGTATTTT. This codes for CAWSEGTSGISDTQYF.

V gene TRBV28 combines with J gene TRBJ2-5; 7 nucleotides align to TRBD2. In germline, CDR1 is MDHEN, CDR2 SYDVKM. The junction had 6 bases not matched to a gene; V was cut back by 7 bases and J by 1 base. The CDR3 has 14 residues. The CDR3 protein is CASTSAGSQETQYF. Written as DNA, the CDR3 is TGTGCCAGCACATCAGCGGGGTCCCAAGAGACCCAGTACTTC.